A few counts support the clone carrying this T cell receptor beta chain. Its target is unknown. Arm-PCR of CDR3 regions and iRepertoire HTBI primers were the basis on which TCR beta libraries were built. MiXCR, run by TCRdb on the multiplex PCR reads, gives a single entry per CDR3 protein. The repertoire holds some 370,000 distinct CDR3 sequences, with less than 30% as singletons. This sample stems from a study of regulatory T cells in long-lasting Graves disease. Study at large: It was over 5 years of antithyroid drugs, with positive TSH receptor antibodies, that meant persistent Graves' disease. The study's findings and limits: Thyroid tissue went unstudied; only peripheral blood was examined. Persistent disease samples used TRBV28, TRBJ1-2 and TRBJ2-5 preferentially.

The CDR3 spans 14 residues. Germline values: CDR1 DFQATT, CDR2 SNEGSKA (reference sequence). The germline V and J ends were trimmed by 6 bases and 7 bases, with 18 bases remaining between them. Time point noted: persistent/refractory GD, antithyroid drugs over 5 years with positive TRAb. Following extraction of RNA from PBMCs, that RNA was used to make the TCR library. Material: peripheral blood mononuclear cells (PBMCs), obtained when the disease was refractory, from a patient treated with antithyroid drugs. The receptor's source is a woman aged 35 to 49 with Graves disease. This chain joins TRBV20-1 and TRBJ2-2; possibly TRBD2 for D (5 bases). CDR3: CSANAAGWDGELFF. The CDR3 DNA reads TGCAGTGCCAACGCGGCGGGCTGGGACGGGGAGCTGTTTTTT.